This T cell receptor (beta chain) was captured in a study of blood T cell repertoires in COVID-19 (dated by TCRdb to about 2020). Concerning the study at large: Collaborator samples came from the United States, Italy and Spain and covered acute and convalescent phases of COVID-19. The material from the prospective study consisted of cDNA or gDNA derived from T cells, B-cell-depleted T cells, or PBMCs. Where available, HLA class I and class II types were obtained from metadata supplied by the sample provider rather than from assay-based typing. The samples were drawn from two sources: the first 160 participants of the ongoing ImmuneRACE study, and 1,200 or so subjects contributed by 6 global collaborators. A de-identified subject ID, COVID-19 status, age in years and sex were almost always included in the sample metadata. The dataset comprised deeply sampled blood TCRbeta repertoires from subjects exposed to, actively infected with, or recovered from COVID-19. The repertoires were made available in a free public database intended to serve as a resource for research on the immune response to SARS-CoV-2.

Study-wide findings and limitations: The amount of clinical and demographic metadata varied by source and participant and was provided uncurated.

In the prospective study, participants were about 18 to 95 years old, resided in about 25 geographic areas of the United States, and were enrolled through a virtual design. In the prospective study, participants were assigned to cohorts based on the clinical history participants reported in a screening survey and a study questionnaire. For ImmuneRACE Cohort 3, a participant was defined as recovered based on two consecutive negative NP/OP PCR tests, clearance by a healthcare professional, or resolution of symptoms. Each participant in the prospective study had whole blood, serum and a nasopharyngeal or oropharyngeal swab collected by mobile phlebotomists. Participants in the prospective study had the option to provide additional blood draws and questionnaires over a 2-month period. Prospective study blood samples were shipped either frozen or at room temperature before DNA extraction. Points on this clone: Its target antigen remains unknown. Within one base of it there is no much larger clone, and no base qualities were kept.

The CDR3 sequence holds 14 residues, the cysteine and phenylalanine included. The read is trimmed to its CDR3 DNA, 42 bases read in frame from base 1. Looking up the germline V gene yields CDR1 KGHSH and CDR2 LQKENI. Germline trimming: 3 bases from V, 5 bases from J; junction bases outside gene matches: 2. The immunoSEQ Assay, a bias-controlled multiplex PCR, was used to amplify TCRbeta CDR3 regions from genomic DNA. For the original study's pipeline: Nucleated cell counts per sample were estimated from amplification of reference gene primers within the assay. Sequence reads were collapsed and filtered to measure the absolute abundance of every unique TCRbeta CDR3 rearrangement. Productive Simpson clonality was computed per sample as the square root of Simpson's diversity index over productive rearrangements. The table comes from immuneACCESS by way of TCRdb, which keeps in-frame sequences with V and J called. Part of the clones is missing from these tables; in studies checked, under half for an unresolved V gene and the rest for unknown reasons. Clone size and V and J calls were adopted from that table, with D and trimming inferred from the DNA. The sample has 250,000 to 350,000 clones on record, around 84% of them singletons. The biggest ten clones account for under 11% of the sample.

Sequencing used PBMCs or T cells enriched from blood (not recorded which). The source of this sequence is a woman between 18 and 30 years old who had recovered from COVID-19. The V and J segments used are TRBV18 and TRBJ2-2; 8 junctional bases match TRBD1. The CDR3 region: CASSPRTGTGELFF. DNA sequence: TGTGCCAGCTCACCTAGGACAGGGACCGGGGAGCTGTTTTTT.